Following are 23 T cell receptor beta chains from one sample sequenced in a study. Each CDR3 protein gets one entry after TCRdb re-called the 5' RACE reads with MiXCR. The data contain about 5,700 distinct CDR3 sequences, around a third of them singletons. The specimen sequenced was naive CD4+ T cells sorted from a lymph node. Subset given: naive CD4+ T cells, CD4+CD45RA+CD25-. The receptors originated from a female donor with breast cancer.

CDR3 DNA: TGTGCCAGCAGCTTTGACAGCTACAATGAGCAGTTCTTC. It encodes CASSFDSYNEQFF. The V gene is TRBV5-5, the J gene TRBJ2-1; possible D gene TRBD1, 5 bases. V gave up 2 bases and J gave up 3 bases, with 6 bases separating them. CDR3 length: 13 residues. The germline CDR1 and CDR2 sequences are SGHKS and YYEKEE (reference sequence).

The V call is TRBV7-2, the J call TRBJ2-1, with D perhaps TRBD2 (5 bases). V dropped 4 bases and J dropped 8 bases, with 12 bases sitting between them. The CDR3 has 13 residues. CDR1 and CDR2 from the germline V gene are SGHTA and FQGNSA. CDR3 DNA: TGTGCCAGCAGCTCATGGGCCGGGGATGAGCAGTTCTTC. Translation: CASSSWAGDEQFF.

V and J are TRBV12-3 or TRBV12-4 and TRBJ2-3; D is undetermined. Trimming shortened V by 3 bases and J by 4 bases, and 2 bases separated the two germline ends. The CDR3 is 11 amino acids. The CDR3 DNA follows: TGTGCCAGCAGTTTCTCAGATACGCAGTATTTT. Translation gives CASSFSDTQYF.

The CDR3 here is CASSLGGARQPQHF. CDR3 coding DNA: TGCGCCAGCAGCTTGGGTGGGGCGAGACAGCCCCAGCATTTT. V is TRBV5-1 and J is TRBJ1-5; a weak D match, TRBD1 (5 bases). Germline V CDR1 and CDR2: SGHRS, YFSETQ. With 0 bases removed from V and 7 bases from J, the gap between germline ends came to 11 bases. The CDR3 sequence is 14 residues long.

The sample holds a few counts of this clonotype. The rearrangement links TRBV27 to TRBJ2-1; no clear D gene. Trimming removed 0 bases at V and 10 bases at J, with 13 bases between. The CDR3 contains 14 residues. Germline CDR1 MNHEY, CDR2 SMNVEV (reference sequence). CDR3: CASSLSPPVAEQFF. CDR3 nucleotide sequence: TGTGCCAGCAGTTTATCCCCACCCGTTGCCGAGCAGTTCTTC.

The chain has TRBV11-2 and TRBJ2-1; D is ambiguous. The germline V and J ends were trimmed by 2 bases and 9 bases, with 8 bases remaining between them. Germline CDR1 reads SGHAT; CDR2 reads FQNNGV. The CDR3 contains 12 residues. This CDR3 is CASSLIDREQFF. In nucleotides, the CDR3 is TGTGCCAGCAGCTTAATTGATCGTGAGCAGTTCTTC.

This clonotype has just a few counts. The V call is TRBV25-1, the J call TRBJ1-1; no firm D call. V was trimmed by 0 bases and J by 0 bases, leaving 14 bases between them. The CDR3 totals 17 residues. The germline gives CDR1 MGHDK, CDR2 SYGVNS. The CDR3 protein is CASSEYRSTDMNTEAFF. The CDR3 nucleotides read TGTGCCAGCAGTGAATATAGATCGACCGACATGAACACTGAAGCTTTCTTT.

The CDR3: CASSLRGGAYEQYF. CDR3 sequence (DNA): TGTGCCAGCAGTTTAAGGGGCGGAGCCTACGAGCAGTACTTC. The chain uses TRBV28 and TRBJ2-7, with a possible D match to TRBD1 (5 bases). Germline V gives CDR1 MDHEN, CDR2 SYDVKM. V was pared by 2 bases and J by 2 bases, with 10 bases between. The CDR3 has 14 amino acids.

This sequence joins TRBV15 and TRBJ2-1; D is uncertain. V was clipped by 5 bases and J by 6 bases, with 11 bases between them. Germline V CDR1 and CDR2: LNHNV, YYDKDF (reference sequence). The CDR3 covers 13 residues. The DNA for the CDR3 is TGTGCCACCAGCTACGGTGGATTCAATGAGCAGTTCTTC. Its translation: CATSYGGFNEQFF.

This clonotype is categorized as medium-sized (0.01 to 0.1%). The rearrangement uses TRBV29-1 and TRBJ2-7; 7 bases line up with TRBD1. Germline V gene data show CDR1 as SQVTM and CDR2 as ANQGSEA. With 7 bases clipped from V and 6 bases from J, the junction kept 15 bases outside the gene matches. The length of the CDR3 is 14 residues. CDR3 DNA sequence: TGCAGCGCGACACCCGGACAGGAGGTTGGCGAGCAGTACTTC. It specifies CSATPGQEVGEQYF.

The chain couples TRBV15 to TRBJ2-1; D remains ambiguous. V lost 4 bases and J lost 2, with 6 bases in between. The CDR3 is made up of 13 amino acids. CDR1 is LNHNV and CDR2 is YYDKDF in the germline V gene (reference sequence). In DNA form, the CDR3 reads TGTGCCACCAGCATAGGCACCTACAATGAGCAGTTCTTC. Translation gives CATSIGTYNEQFF.

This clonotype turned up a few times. The CDR3 loop reads CSAPSGGGTDTQYF. Here the CDR3 DNA reads TGCAGTGCTCCTAGCGGGGGGGGCACAGATACGCAGTATTTT. The chain carries TRBV20-1 and TRBJ2-3; the match to TRBD2 covers 12 bases. With V trimmed by 5 bases and J by 1 base, 1 base remained unmatched. The CDR3 spans 14 residues. Looked up from germline, CDR1 is DFQATT and CDR2 is SNEGSKA (reference sequence).

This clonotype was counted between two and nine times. The CDR3 here is CASRRAGEVGEQYF. CDR3 nucleotides: TGTGCCAGCAGAAGGGCGGGAGAGGTTGGCGAGCAGTACTTC. The gene calls are TRBV7-2 and TRBJ2-7; 7 bases agree with TRBD2. V gave up 6 bases and J gave up 6 bases; unmatched junction bases: 11. From germline, CDR1 is SGHTA and CDR2 FQGNSA. CDR3 length: 14 amino acids.

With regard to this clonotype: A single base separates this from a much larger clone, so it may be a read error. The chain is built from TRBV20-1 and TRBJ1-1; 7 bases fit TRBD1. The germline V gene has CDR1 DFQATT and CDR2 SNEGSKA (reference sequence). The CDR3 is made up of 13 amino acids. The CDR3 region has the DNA TGCAGTGCCGCGGGACAGTCGAACACTGAAGCTTCCTTT. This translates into CSAAGQSNTEASF.

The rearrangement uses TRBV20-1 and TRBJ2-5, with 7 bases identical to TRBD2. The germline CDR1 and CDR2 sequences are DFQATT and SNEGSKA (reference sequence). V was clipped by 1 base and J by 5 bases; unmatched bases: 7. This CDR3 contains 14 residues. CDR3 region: CSARGGSQLETQYF. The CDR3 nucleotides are TGCAGTGCTAGAGGCGGGAGTCAATTGGAGACCCAGTACTTC.

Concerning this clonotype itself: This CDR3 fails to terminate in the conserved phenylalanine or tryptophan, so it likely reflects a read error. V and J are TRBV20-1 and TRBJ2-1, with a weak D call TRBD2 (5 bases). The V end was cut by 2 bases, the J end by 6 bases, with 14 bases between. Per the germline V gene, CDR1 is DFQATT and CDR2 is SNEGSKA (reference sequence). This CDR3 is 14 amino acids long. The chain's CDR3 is CSARKGGNTNEQFL. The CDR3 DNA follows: TGCAGTGCTAGAAAAGGAGGCAACACCAATGAGCAGTTCTTA.

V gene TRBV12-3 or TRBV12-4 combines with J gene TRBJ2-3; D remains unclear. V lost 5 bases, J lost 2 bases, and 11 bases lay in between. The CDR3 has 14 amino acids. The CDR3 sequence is CASSLGPATDTQYF. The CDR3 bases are TGTGCCAGCAGTCTCGGACCAGCCACAGATACGCAGTATTTT.

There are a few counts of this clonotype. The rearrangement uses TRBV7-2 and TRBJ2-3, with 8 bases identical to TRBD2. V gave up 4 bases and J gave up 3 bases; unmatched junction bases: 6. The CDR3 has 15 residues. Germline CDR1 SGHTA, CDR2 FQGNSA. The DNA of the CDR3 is TGTGCCAGCAGCTCAGGAGCGGGAGTAACAGATACGCAGTATTTT. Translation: CASSSGAGVTDTQYF.

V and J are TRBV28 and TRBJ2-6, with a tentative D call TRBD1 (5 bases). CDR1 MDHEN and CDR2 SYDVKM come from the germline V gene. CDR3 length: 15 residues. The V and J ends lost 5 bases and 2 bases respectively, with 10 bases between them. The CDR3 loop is CASSPDSPGANVLTF. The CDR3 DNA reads TGTGCCAGCAGTCCCGACAGCCCTGGGGCCAACGTCCTGACTTTC.

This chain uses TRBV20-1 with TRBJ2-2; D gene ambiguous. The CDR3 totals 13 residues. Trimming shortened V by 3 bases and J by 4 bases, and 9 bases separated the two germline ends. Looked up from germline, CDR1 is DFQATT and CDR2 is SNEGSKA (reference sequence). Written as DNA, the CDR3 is TGCAGTGCTAGGTCACAAGTCACCGGGGAGCTGTTTTTT. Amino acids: CSARSQVTGELFF.

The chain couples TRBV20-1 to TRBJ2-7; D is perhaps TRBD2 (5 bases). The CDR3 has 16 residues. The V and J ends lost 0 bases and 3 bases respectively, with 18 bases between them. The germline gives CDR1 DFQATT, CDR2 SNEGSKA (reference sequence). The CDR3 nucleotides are TGCAGTGCTAGAGATTGGGGTAGCAGCGGCTACTACGAGCAGTACTTC. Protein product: CSARDWGSSGYYEQYF.

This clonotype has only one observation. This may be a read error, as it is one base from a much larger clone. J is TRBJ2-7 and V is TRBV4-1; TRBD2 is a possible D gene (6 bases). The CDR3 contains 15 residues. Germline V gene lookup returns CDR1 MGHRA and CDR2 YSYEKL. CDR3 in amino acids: CAGSQGILGGYEQYV. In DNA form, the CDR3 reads TGCGCCGGCAGCCAAGGGATCCTGGGAGGCTACGAGCAGTACGTC.

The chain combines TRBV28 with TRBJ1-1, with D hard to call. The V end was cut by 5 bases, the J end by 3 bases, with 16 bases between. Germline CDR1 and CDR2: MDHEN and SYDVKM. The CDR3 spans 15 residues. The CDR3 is CASSAGGGSYTEAFF. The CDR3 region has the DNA TGTGCCAGCAGTGCCGGCGGCGGGTCGTACACTGAAGCTTTCTTT.